Included here is one TCR beta chain sequence, with context. Original data processing: It was from reference gene primer amplification that nucleated cell counts were estimated. The protocol was immunoSEQ multiplex PCR, while the TCRdb copy is restricted to in-frame clones and leaves out a portion. That table supplies the V and J calls and clone size; D and trimming were determined from the DNA. The sample holds approximately 250,000 clones, 86% seen once. The data were obtained in a study of blood T cell repertoires in COVID-19. Study-level background: Researchers got acute and convalescent COVID-19 samples from the United States, Italy and Spain. PBMCs, B-cell-depleted T cells, or T cells provided the cDNA or gDNA that made up the material.

The V gene's germline CDR1 is GTSNPN and CDR2 SVGIG (reference sequence). The CDR3 runs to 15 residues. The V segment lost 2 bases and the J segment 8 bases; nucleotides outside the gene matches: 9. Specimen: peripheral blood. The source is a middle-aged man with active or convalescent COVID-19. The V call is TRBV30, the J call TRBJ2-1; TRBD2 matches 10 bases. The CDR3 DNA reads as TGTGCCTGGAGTAGGGCTAGCGGGAGACTCGATGAGCAGTTCTTC. The encoded protein is CAWSRASGRLDEQFF.